Listed below are T cell receptor beta chains from one sample, sequenced in a study of blood T cells in healthy people across ages. TCRdb re-analysed the 5' RACE reads in MiXCR, keeping a single row per CDR3 protein. Of around 800,000 distinct CDR3 sequences in the sample, around half are singletons; the top ten hold around 18%. Sequencing was carried out using blood. The receptors were gathered from a man aged 80 or over in good health. Each CDR3 is given with its conserved first and last residue. D genes are given only for firm matches. The size entry is marked missing in some rows and otherwise reads once, few, many or a size class.

abundance	v_gene	j_gene	len	d_gene	CDR3aa	CDR3nt
-	TRBV6-1	TRBJ2-5	15	TRBD1	CASSEAGTVQRTQYF	TGTGCCAGCAGTGAAGCGGGGACAGTCCAACGGACCCAGTACTTC
-	TRBV20-1	TRBJ2-7	16	TRBD2	CSAPKGLAGSWAEQYF	TGCAGTGCCCCAAAAGGACTAGCGGGATCGTGGGCCGAGCAGTACTTC
-	TRBV10-3	TRBJ2-3	16	-	CAIRGGGPYDTDTQYF	TGTGCCATCAGGGGAGGGGGACCGTACGACACAGATACGCAGTATTTT
few	TRBV18	TRBJ2-5	14	-	CASSPREAQETQYF	TGTGCCAGCTCACCCCGGGAAGCCCAAGAGACCCAGTACTTC
once	TRBV7-2	TRBJ1-2	14	-	CASSLNRDTYGYTF	TGTGCCAGCAGCTTAAACCGGGACACTTATGGCTACACCTTC
few	TRBV9	TRBJ1-5	17	TRBD1	CASSATFIQGVGQPQHF	TGTGCCAGCAGCGCCACCTTTATACAGGGGGTCGGGCAGCCCCAGCATTTT
few	TRBV5-1	TRBJ2-7	15	-	CASSRIPTPEDEQYF	TGCGCCAGCAGCCGGATCCCGACACCCGAGGACGAGCAGTACTTC
many	TRBV5-6	TRBJ2-7	13	-	CASSLEVSYEQYF	TGTGCCAGCAGCTTGGAGGTTTCCTACGAGCAGTACTTC
-	TRBV6-1	TRBJ2-7	14	-	CASHDTGASYEQYF	TGTGCCAGCCATGATACCGGGGCCTCCTACGAGCAGTACTTC
few	TRBV25-1	TRBJ2-7	14	-	CARNSGPTYNEQYF	TGTGCCAGGAATAGCGGCCCCACCTACAATGAGCAGTACTTC
-	TRBV5-1	TRBJ2-7	15	TRBD2	CASSCPEAGGHEQYF	TGCGCCAGCAGCTGCCCTGAAGCGGGAGGCCACGAGCAGTACTTC
few	TRBV15	TRBJ2-1	15	-	CATSRDGHGYNEQFF	TGTGCCACCAGCAGAGATGGACACGGCTACAATGAGCAGTTCTTC
-	TRBV7-2	TRBJ2-5	16	-	CASSSEGRMRQETQYF	TGTGCCAGCAGCTCCGAGGGACGGATGAGACAAGAGACCCAGTACTTC
once	TRBV6-2/TRBV6-3	TRBJ2-5	16	TRBD1	CASSSRGDRGREEQYF	TGTGCCAGCAGTTCCCGAGGGGACAGGGGACGAGAGGAGCAGTACTTC
-	TRBV27	TRBJ1-2	16	TRBD1	CASMGQGGDGLGGYTF	TGTGCCAGCATGGGTCAAGGGGGCGATGGGTTAGGTGGCTACACCTTC
once	TRBV7-3	TRBJ2-5	15	TRBD1	CASSFTGGAKETQYF	TGTGCCAGCAGCTTCACAGGGGGAGCGAAGGAGACCCAGTACTTC
-	TRBV11-2	TRBJ1-6	14	-	CASSLGQVYSPLHF	TGTGCCAGCAGCTTAGGACAGGTTTATTCACCCCTCCACTTT
-	TRBV27	TRBJ2-3	15	TRBD2	CATLGLAGVSDTQYF	TGTGCCACCCTAGGACTAGCGGGAGTTTCAGATACGCAGTATTTT
few	TRBV7-2	TRBJ2-1	16	TRBD2	CASSLWTSGSGGEQFF	TGTGCCAGCAGCCTCTGGACTAGCGGGAGTGGCGGTGAGCAGTTCTTC
-	TRBV29-1	TRBJ2-1	13	TRBD2	CSVDPGGYNKQFF	TGCAGCGTTGACCCGGGAGGCTACAATAAGCAGTTCTTC
-	TRBV12-3/TRBV12-4	TRBJ1-5	14	TRBD1	CASRIGTGGQPQHF	TGTGCCAGCAGAATCGGGACAGGGGGTCAGCCCCAGCATTTT
-	TRBV20-1	TRBJ2-3	15	TRBD2	CSASRTSGRTDTQYF	TGCAGTGCTAGCAGAACTAGCGGACGCACAGATACGCAGTATTTT
-	TRBV30	TRBJ2-5	13	-	CAGDRESQETQYF	TGTGCCGGTGATAGGGAATCCCAAGAGACCCAGTACTTC
-	TRBV19	TRBJ1-2	13	TRBD1	CASFYRGADGYTF	TGTGCCAGTTTTTACAGGGGCGCGGATGGCTACACCTTC
many	TRBV2	TRBJ2-7	13	TRBD1	CASTGQGYYEQYF	TGTGCCAGCACCGGACAGGGATACTACGAGCAGTACTTC
few	TRBV28	TRBJ2-1	13	-	CASSSDSYNEQFF	TGTGCCAGCAGCTCAGACTCCTACAATGAGCAGTTCTTC
once	TRBV7-9	TRBJ2-1	16	TRBD2	CASSLANSGIYNEQFF	TGTGCCAGCAGCTTAGCAAATAGCGGGATTTACAATGAGCAGTTCTTC
once	TRBV7-2	TRBJ2-1	15	-	CASSSDRDKYNEQFF	TGTGCCAGCAGCTCTGACCGGGACAAGTACAATGAGCAGTTCTTC
-	TRBV12-3/TRBV12-4	TRBJ1-6	17	TRBD1	CASSLETGLGYNSPLHF	TGTGCCAGCAGTTTAGAGACAGGGCTGGGGTATAATTCACCCCTCCACTTT
many	TRBV10-3	TRBJ2-7	13	TRBD1	CAIRGTGAHEQYF	TGTGCCATCAGAGGGACAGGGGCCCACGAGCAGTACTTC
few	TRBV9	TRBJ2-7	14	-	CASSVAAEVYEQYF	TGTGCCAGCAGCGTGGCGGCAGAAGTTTACGAGCAGTACTTC
-	TRBV9	TRBJ2-1	17	TRBD2	CASSVGPISGGAAEQFF	TGTGCCAGCAGCGTAGGACCAATTAGCGGGGGGGCCGCCGAGCAGTTCTTC
-	TRBV7-2	TRBJ2-7	13	-	CASMGGTNHEQYF	TGTGCCAGCATGGGGGGGACAAACCACGAGCAGTACTTC
many	TRBV5-6	TRBJ2-5	16	-	CASSLRTSLVQETQYF	TGTGCCAGCAGCTTGAGGACAAGCTTGGTGCAAGAGACCCAGTACTTC
-	TRBV10-3	TRBJ2-3	14	-	CAISEGGGADTQYF	TGTGCCATCAGTGAAGGAGGGGGCGCAGATACGCAGTATTTT
-	TRBV12-3/TRBV12-4	TRBJ2-3	13	-	CASSSQGPDTQYF	TGTGCCAGCAGTAGCCAGGGACCAGATACGCAGTATTTT
-	TRBV5-1	TRBJ2-1	15	TRBD2	CASSGTGGSTYEQFF	TGCGCCAGCAGCGGGACTGGCGGGAGTACGTATGAGCAGTTCTTC
-	TRBV7-9	TRBJ2-1	15	TRBD1	CASSPPGQGSGEQFF	TGTGCCAGCAGCCCGCCGGGACAGGGTTCGGGGGAGCAGTTCTTC
-	TRBV29-1	TRBJ2-5	13	-	CSVEDSPKETQYF	TGCAGCGTTGAAGATTCCCCGAAAGAGACCCAGTACTTC
-	TRBV7-2	TRBJ2-1	16	TRBD1	CASSSQGVVSYNEQFF	TGTGCCAGCAGCTCACAGGGGGTAGTCTCCTACAATGAGCAGTTCTTC
-	TRBV7-9	TRBJ2-3	15	-	CASSPSPSGTDTQYF	TGTGCCAGCAGCCCCAGCCCGTCCGGCACAGATACGCAGTATTTT
few	TRBV27	TRBJ2-7	13	-	CASSSGRANEQYF	TGTGCCAGCAGTTCCGGCAGGGCCAACGAGCAGTACTTC
few	TRBV12-3/TRBV12-4	TRBJ2-1	13	-	CASTPRPYNEQFF	TGTGCCAGCACCCCGCGGCCCTACAATGAGCAGTTCTTC
-	TRBV20-1	TRBJ2-7	14	TRBD2	CSAMTSGILYEQYF	TGCAGTGCCATGACTAGCGGGATTTTGTACGAGCAGTACTTC
-	TRBV5-1	TRBJ2-5	17	TRBD2	CASSAGTSGRAGETQYF	TGCGCCAGCAGCGCCGGGACTAGCGGGAGAGCCGGAGAGACCCAGTACTTC
-	TRBV9	TRBJ2-7	16	TRBD1	CASSRTGASYSYEQYF	TGTGCCAGCAGCCGGACAGGGGCATCCTACTCCTACGAGCAGTACTTC
-	TRBV29-1	TRBJ2-1	13	-	CSTRRTIYNEQFF	TGCAGCACCCGACGGACCATCTATAATGAGCAGTTCTTC
many	TRBV20-1	TRBJ2-5	16	TRBD2	CSARRTTSGTLETQYF	TGCAGTGCTAGACGCACGACTAGCGGGACCCTAGAGACCCAGTACTTC
-	TRBV5-1	TRBJ2-7	15	-	CASSLANSNSYEQYF	TGCGCCAGCAGCTTGGCCAACTCAAACTCCTACGAGCAGTACTTC
-	TRBV6-6	TRBJ2-3	16	TRBD2	CASSYASGRARDTQYF	TGTGCCAGCAGTTACGCTAGCGGGAGGGCGAGAGATACGCAGTATTTT
-	TRBV15	TRBJ2-5	11	-	CATRSLSEQYF	TGTGCCACCAGATCGTTGAGTGAGCAGTACTTC
-	TRBV14	TRBJ2-2	14	-	CASSQAVGTGELFF	TGTGCCAGCAGCCAAGCCGTGGGGACCGGGGAGCTGTTTTTT
-	TRBV20-1	TRBJ2-3	15	TRBD2	CSARVHSGSYATQYF	TGCAGTGCTAGAGTTCATAGCGGGAGTTATGCTACGCAGTATTTT
-	TRBV28	TRBJ1-6	15	TRBD1	CASRGQLLPGSPLHF	TGTGCCAGCAGGGGACAGTTACTGCCTGGGTCACCCCTCCACTTT
-	TRBV11-2	TRBJ2-7	15	-	CASSLSYSSYNEQYF	TGTGCCAGCAGCCTGAGCTACAGCTCCTACAATGAGCAGTACTTC
-	TRBV4-2	TRBJ1-4	15	-	CASSPWTATNEKLFF	TGTGCCAGCAGCCCATGGACAGCAACTAATGAAAAACTGTTTTTT